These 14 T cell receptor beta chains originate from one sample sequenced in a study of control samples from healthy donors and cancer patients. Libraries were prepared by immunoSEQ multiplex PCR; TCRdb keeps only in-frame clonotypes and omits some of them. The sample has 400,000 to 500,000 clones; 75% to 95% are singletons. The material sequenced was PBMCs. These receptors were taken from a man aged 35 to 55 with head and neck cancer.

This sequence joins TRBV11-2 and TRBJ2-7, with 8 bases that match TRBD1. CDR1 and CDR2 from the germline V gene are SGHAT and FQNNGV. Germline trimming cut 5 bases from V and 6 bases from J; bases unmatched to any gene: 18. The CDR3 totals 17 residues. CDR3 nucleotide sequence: TGTGCCAGCAGCAGGACAGGGTCCCTTTTTGATCTTATCGAGCAGTACTTC. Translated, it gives CASSRTGSLFDLIEQYF. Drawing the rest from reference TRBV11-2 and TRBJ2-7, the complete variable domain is EAGVAQSPRYKIIEKRQSVAFWCNPISGHATLYWYQQILGQGPKLLIQFQNNGVVDDSQLPKDRFSAERLKGVDSTLKIQPAKLEDSAVYLCASSRTGSLFDLIEQYFGPGTRLTVT.

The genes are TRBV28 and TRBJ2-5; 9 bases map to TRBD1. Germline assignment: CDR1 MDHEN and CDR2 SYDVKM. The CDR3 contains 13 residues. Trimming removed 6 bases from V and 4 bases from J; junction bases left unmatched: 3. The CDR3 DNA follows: TGTGCCAGCAGCCGGGGACAGGGAGAGACCCAGTACTTC. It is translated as CASSRGQGETQYF.

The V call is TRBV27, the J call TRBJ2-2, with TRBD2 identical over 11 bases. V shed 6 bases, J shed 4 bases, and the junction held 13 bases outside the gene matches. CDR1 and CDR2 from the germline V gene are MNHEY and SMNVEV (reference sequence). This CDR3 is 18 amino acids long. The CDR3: CASSPTPGTSGTTGELFF. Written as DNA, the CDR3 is TGTGCCAGCAGCCCGACCCCGGGGACTAGCGGAACCACCGGGGAGCTGTTTTTT.

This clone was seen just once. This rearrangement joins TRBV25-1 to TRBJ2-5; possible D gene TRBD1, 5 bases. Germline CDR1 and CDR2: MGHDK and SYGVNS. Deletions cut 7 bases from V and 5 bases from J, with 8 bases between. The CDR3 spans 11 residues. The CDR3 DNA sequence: TGTGCCAGCATAAAGGGGGAGACCCAGTACTTC. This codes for CASIKGETQYF.

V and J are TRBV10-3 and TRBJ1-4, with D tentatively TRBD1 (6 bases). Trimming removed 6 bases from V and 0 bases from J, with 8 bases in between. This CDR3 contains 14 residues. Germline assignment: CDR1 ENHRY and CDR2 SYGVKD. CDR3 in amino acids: CAIRGTPTNEKLFF. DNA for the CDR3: TGTGCCATCAGGGGGACACCAACTAATGAAAAACTGTTTTTT.

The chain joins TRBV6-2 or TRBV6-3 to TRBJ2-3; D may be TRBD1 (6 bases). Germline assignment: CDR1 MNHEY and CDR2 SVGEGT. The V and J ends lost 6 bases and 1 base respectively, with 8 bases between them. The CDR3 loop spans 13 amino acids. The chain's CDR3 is CASSWTGTDTQYF. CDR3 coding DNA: TGTGCCAGCAGCTGGACAGGCACAGATACGCAGTATTTT.

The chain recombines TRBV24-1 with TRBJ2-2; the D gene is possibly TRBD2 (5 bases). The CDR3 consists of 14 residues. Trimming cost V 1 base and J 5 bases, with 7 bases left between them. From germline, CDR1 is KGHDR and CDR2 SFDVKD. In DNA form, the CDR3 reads TGTGCCACCAGTGATTTTCGAGGGACCGGGGAGCTGTTTTTT. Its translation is CATSDFRGTGELFF.

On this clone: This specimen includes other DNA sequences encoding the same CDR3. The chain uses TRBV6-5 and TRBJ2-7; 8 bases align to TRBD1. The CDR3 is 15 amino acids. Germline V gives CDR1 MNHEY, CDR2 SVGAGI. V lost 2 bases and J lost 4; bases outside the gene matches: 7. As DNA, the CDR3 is TGTGCCAGCAGTTACCTGGCAGGGGGCTCGTACGAGCAGTACTTC. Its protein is CASSYLAGGSYEQYF.

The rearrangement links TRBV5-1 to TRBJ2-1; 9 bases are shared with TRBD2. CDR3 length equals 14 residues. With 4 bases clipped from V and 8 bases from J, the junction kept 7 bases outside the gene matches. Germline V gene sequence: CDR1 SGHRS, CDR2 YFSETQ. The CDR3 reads CASSTGGGADEQFF. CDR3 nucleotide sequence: TGCGCCAGCAGCACGGGCGGGGGGGCAGATGAGCAGTTCTTC.

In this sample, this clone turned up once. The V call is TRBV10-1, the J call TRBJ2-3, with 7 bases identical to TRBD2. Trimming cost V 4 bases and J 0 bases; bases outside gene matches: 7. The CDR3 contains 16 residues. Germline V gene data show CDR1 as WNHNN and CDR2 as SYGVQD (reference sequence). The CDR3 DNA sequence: TGCGCCAGCAGTGGTCTAGCGGAAGCTAGCACAGATACGCAGTATTTT. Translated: CASSGLAEASTDTQYF.

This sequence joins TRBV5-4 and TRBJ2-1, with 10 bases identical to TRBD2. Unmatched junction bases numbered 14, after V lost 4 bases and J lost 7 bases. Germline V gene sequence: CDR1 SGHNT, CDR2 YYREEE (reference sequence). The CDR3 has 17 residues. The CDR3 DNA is TGTGCCAGCAGCCCGGAGGCTAGCGGGAGAAGGGTGAATGAGCAGTTCTTC. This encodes CASSPEASGRRVNEQFF.

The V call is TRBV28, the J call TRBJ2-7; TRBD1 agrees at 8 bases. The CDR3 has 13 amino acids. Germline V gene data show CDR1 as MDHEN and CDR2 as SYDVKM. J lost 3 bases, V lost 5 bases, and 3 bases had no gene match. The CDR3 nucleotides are TGTGCCAGCAGTATAGGACAGGGCTACGAGCAGTACTTC. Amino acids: CASSIGQGYEQYF.

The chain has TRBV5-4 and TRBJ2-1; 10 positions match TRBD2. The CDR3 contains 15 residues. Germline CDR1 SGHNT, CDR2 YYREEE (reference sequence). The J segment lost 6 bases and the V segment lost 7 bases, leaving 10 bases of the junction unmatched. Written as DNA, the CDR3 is TGTGCCAGCGGAGAGGCTAGCGGGAGCCGCAATGAGCAGTTCTTC. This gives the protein CASGEASGSRNEQFF.

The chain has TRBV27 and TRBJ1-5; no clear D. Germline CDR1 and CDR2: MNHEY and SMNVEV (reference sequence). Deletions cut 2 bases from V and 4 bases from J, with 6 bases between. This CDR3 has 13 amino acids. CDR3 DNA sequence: TGTGCCAGCAGTTTAATGGGAAATCAGCCCCAGCATTTT. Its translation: CASSLMGNQPQHF.